These 19 T cell receptor beta chains came from one sample sequenced in a study of blood T cell repertoires in COVID-19. Repertoires were generated with immunoSEQ multiplex PCR, while TCRdb's copy carries only in-frame clones and drops some. The sample has around 250,000 clones; roughly four fifths are singletons. The sample comprised peripheral blood. Source of these receptors: a man aged 50 to 60 with active or convalescent COVID-19.

This clone came up a few times. The chain recombines TRBV20-1 with TRBJ1-5, with TRBD1 as a possible D gene (5 bases). The CDR3 runs 14 residues. Germline CDR1 and CDR2: DFQATT and SNEGSKA (reference sequence). V lost 3 bases to trimming and J lost 9 bases, with 18 bases between them. CDR3 protein: CSASGRRVGGPQHF. In DNA, the CDR3 is TGCAGTGCTAGTGGGCGCAGGGTCGGTGGGCCCCAGCATTTT.

This clone was observed once. The V gene is TRBV11-2, the J gene TRBJ2-2; 7 positions match TRBD1. Germline V gives CDR1 SGHAT, CDR2 FQNNGV. After removal of 5 bases from V and 1 base from J, the junction contained 7 bases not matched to a gene. The CDR3 is 16 residues long. The CDR3 DNA reads as TGTGCCAGCAGCACCCCGACAGGGATGAACACCGGGGAGCTGTTTTTT. It codes for CASSTPTGMNTGELFF.

This clone was counted a single time. J is TRBJ2-7 and V is TRBV18, with a possible D match to TRBD1 (5 bases). Per the germline V gene, CDR1 is KGHSH and CDR2 is LQKENI. This CDR3 has 13 residues. V gave up 3 bases and J gave up 2 bases, with 8 bases separating them. The CDR3 protein is CASSPSGTYEQYF. CDR3 sequence (DNA): TGTGCCAGCTCACCTTCAGGGACCTACGAGCAGTACTTC.

The V and J genes are TRBV6-2 or TRBV6-3 and TRBJ2-5, with 14 nucleotides matching TRBD2. CDR3 length equals 16 residues. Looked up from germline, CDR1 is MNHEY and CDR2 is SVGEGT. Trimming removed 4 bases from V and 7 bases from J; junction bases left unmatched: 8. CDR3 coding DNA: TGTGCCAGCAGTTCCGCCGGGACTAGCGGGGGTGGGACCCAGTACTTC. As protein: CASSSAGTSGGGTQYF.

The V and J genes are TRBV6-6 and TRBJ1-5, with D maybe TRBD1 (5 bases). Germline CDR1 MNHNY, CDR2 SVGAGI (reference sequence). This CDR3 is built from 15 residues. Trimming left V 7 bases short and J 1 base short, with 14 bases between. CDR3 in DNA: TGTGCCAGCAATTCTCCAGGGTTCAGCAATCAGCCCCAGCATTTT. Protein: CASNSPGFSNQPQHF.

CDR3 in amino acids: CASSLGRSTGELFF. CDR3 coding DNA: TGCGCCAGCAGCTTGGGCAGATCCACCGGGGAGCTGTTTTTT. The chain has TRBV5-1 and TRBJ2-2; no definite D call. CDR1 and CDR2 from the germline V gene are SGHRS and YFSETQ. The V and J ends lost 0 bases and 4 bases respectively, with 7 bases between them. The CDR3 extends over 14 amino acids.

The chain has TRBV28 and TRBJ1-1, with TRBD1 matching 7 bases. Germline V lookup: CDR1 MDHEN, CDR2 SYDVKM. J was trimmed by 3 bases and V by 5 bases; bases with no gene match: 6. This CDR3 is built from 14 residues. The CDR3 loop is CASSPPDRYTEAFF. The DNA for the CDR3 is TGTGCCAGCAGTCCCCCGGACAGGTACACTGAAGCTTTCTTT. The entire variable domain, with the rest obtained from reference TRBV28 and TRBJ1-1, is as follows: DVKVTQSSRYLVKRTGEKVFLECVQDMDHENMFWYRQDPGLGLRLIYFSYDVKMKEKGDIPEGYSVSREKKERFSLILESASTNQTSMYLCASSPPDRYTEAFFGQGTRLTVV.

The chain uses TRBV29-1 and TRBJ2-1, with 9 bases lining up with TRBD1. Germline-derived CDR1 and CDR2 are SQVTM and ANQGSEA. The CDR3 contains 13 residues. For the CDR3, the DNA is TGCAAAACAGGGGGCGGTTCCTACAATGAGCAGTTCTTC. It is translated as CKTGGGSYNEQFF.

V gene TRBV30 combines with J gene TRBJ2-6; perhaps TRBD1 as D (6 bases). V was clipped by 5 bases and J by 6 bases, with 14 bases between them. The CDR3 is 14 residues long. Germline CDR1 and CDR2: GTSNPN and SVGIG (reference sequence). The CDR3 region is CAWAQGRAANVLTF. The CDR3 DNA reads TGTGCCTGGGCACAGGGCCGGGCGGCCAACGTCCTGACTTTC.

The chain employs TRBV6-5 and TRBJ1-1; 7 bases are shared with TRBD1. The CDR3 sequence is 12 residues long. With 5 bases clipped from V and 9 bases from J, the junction kept 6 bases outside the gene matches. Germline V lookup: CDR1 MNHEY, CDR2 SVGAGI. Written as DNA, the CDR3 is TGTGCCAGCAGTCTACGGGACAGAAAAGCTTTCTTT. Protein: CASSLRDRKAFF.

The chain couples TRBV30 to TRBJ1-6; D is uncertain. The ends were cut back, 7 bases at V and 9 bases at J, with 13 bases in the middle. The CDR3 runs 12 residues. Germline CDR1 GTSNPN, CDR2 SVGIG (reference sequence). In DNA, the CDR3 is TGTGCCTTTGGGAGAGATACTTCACCCCTCCACTTT. Amino acid sequence: CAFGRDTSPLHF.

The rearrangement links TRBV18 to TRBJ2-1, with a tentative D call TRBD2 (6 bases). The CDR3 covers 14 residues. Trimming removed 2 bases at V and 6 bases at J, with 11 bases between. Looked up from germline, CDR1 is KGHSH and CDR2 is LQKENI. CDR3 amino acids: CASSPGGGINEQFF. The CDR3 DNA reads TGTGCCAGCTCACCAGGCGGAGGGATCAATGAGCAGTTCTTC.

The chain employs TRBV7-9 and TRBJ2-2, with no clear D. The V gene lost 3 bases and the J gene lost 8 bases, with 4 bases spanning the gap. Germline V CDR1 and CDR2: SEHNR, FQNEAQ (reference sequence). The CDR3 runs to 11 residues. CDR3 in DNA: TGTGCCAGCAGCTTTCAGGGGGAGCTGTTTTTT. Translated, it gives CASSFQGELFF.

This chain joins TRBV3-1 (or the pseudogene TRBV3-2) and TRBJ2-7; D is ambiguous. Germline V CDR1 and CDR2: LGHDT, YNNKEL (reference sequence). This CDR3 is built from 15 residues. V dropped 3 bases and J dropped 0 bases, with 12 bases sitting between them. The CDR3 spells CASSQGRMSSYEQYF. CDR3 nucleotides: TGTGCCAGCAGCCAGGGCCGGATGAGCTCCTACGAGCAGTACTTC.

The chain couples TRBV2 to TRBJ2-2; TRBD1 matches 7 bases. Unmatched junction bases numbered 12, after V lost 8 bases and J lost 6 bases. The CDR3 consists of 15 residues. CDR1 is SNHLY, CDR2 FYNNEI, per germline. CDR3 nucleotides: TGTGCCAGCGGAGGCTCAGGGGGACAAGCCGGGGAGCTGTTTTTT. It is translated as CASGGSGGQAGELFF. The entire variable domain, with the rest obtained from reference TRBV2 and TRBJ2-2, is as follows: EPEVTQTPSHQVTQMGQEVILRCVPISNHLYFYWYRQILGQKVEFLVSFYNNEISEKSEIFDDQFSVERPDGSNFTLKIRSTKLEDSAMYFCASGGSGGQAGELFFGEGSRLTVL.

As DNA, the CDR3 is TGCAGTGCTAGTACAGGGTTAGGCGGTGCGTCTTCACCCCTCCACTTT. Translated: CSASTGLGGASSPLHF. This chain uses TRBV20-1 with TRBJ1-6, with TRBD1 as a possible D gene (6 bases). CDR1 DFQATT and CDR2 SNEGSKA come from the germline V gene (reference sequence). This CDR3 contains 16 residues. The V end lost 3 bases, the J end lost 9 bases, and 21 bases lay between the germline ends.

Only a few counts were recorded for this clone. The V gene is TRBV5-8, the J gene TRBJ1-5; D unresolved. V lost 1 base and J lost 7, with 15 bases in between. This CDR3 region has 15 residues. The germline gives CDR1 SGHTS, CDR2 YDEGEE. CDR3 loop: CASSLFTVLGQPQHF. DNA for the CDR3: TGTGCCAGCAGCTTGTTCACAGTCCTTGGGCAGCCCCAGCATTTT.

This clone was counted once. The CDR3 region is CASSPGLAARETQYF. DNA for the CDR3: TGCGCCAGCAGCCCAGGACTAGCGGCTCGCGAGACCCAGTACTTC. The chain couples TRBV4-3 to TRBJ2-5; 10 bases align to TRBD2. Trimming cost V 4 bases and J 5 bases; bases outside gene matches: 7. The CDR3 sequence is 15 residues long. Looked up from germline, CDR1 is LGHNA and CDR2 is YSLEER.

This clone was detected a few times. V usage is TRBV28 and J usage is TRBJ1-6; TRBD1 is a possible D gene (5 bases). The CDR3 contains 15 residues. Between the trimmed V and J ends, which lost 2 bases and 4 bases, there was a span of 9 bases. Germline loops: CDR1 MDHEN, CDR2 SYDVKM. CDR3 residues: CASSLDSGYNSPLHF. DNA of the CDR3: TGTGCCAGCAGTTTAGACAGTGGATATAATTCACCCCTCCACTTT.